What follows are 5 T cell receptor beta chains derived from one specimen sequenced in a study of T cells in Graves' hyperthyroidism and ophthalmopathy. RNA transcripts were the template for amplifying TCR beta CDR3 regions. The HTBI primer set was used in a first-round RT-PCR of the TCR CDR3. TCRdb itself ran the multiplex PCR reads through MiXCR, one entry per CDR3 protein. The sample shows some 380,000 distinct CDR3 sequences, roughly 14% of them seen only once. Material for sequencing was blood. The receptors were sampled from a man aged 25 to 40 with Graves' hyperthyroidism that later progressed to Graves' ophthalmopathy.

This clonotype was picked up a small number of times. The CDR3 protein is CASRRSTILDTQYF. CDR3 in DNA: TGTGCCAGCAGACGCTCAACAATTCTAGATACGCAGTATTTT. The chain couples TRBV6-1 to TRBJ2-3; D unclear. Trimming took off 6 bases at V and 5 bases at J, with 15 bases between the two ends. This CDR3 region has 14 residues. Looked up from germline, CDR1 is MNHNS and CDR2 is SASEGT.

The CDR3 reads CASSQAQRGAPYNEQFF. Here the CDR3 DNA reads TGTGCCAGCAGCCAAGCCCAGCGGGGGGCACCCTACAATGAGCAGTTCTTC. The chain uses TRBV14 and TRBJ2-1, with TRBD2 identical over 9 bases. The CDR3 totals 17 residues. Germline V gene data show CDR1 as SGHDN and CDR2 as FVKESK. Unmatched junction bases numbered 6, after V lost 1 base and J lost 2 bases.

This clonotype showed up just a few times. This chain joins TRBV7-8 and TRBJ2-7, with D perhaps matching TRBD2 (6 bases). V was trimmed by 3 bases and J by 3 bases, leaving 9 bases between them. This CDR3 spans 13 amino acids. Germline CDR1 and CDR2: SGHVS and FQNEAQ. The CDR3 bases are TGTGCCAGCAGCTTGCTGGAGGGCTACGAGCAGTACTTC. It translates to CASSLLEGYEQYF.

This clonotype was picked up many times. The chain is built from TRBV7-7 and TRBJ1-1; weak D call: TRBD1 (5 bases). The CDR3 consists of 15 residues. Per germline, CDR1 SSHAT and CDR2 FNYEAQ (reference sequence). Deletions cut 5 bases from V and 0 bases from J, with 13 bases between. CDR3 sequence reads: CASSPGDRLNTEAFF. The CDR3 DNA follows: TGTGCCAGCAGCCCAGGCGACAGATTGAACACTGAAGCTTTCTTT.

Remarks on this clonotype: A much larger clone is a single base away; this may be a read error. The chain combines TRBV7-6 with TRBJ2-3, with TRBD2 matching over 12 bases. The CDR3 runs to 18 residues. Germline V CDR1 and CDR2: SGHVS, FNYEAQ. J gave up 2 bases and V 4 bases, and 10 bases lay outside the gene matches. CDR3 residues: CASSSRTSGAGYTDTQYF. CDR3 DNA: TGTGCCAGCAGCTCAAGGACTAGCGGGGCGGGGTACACAGATACGCAGTATTTT.